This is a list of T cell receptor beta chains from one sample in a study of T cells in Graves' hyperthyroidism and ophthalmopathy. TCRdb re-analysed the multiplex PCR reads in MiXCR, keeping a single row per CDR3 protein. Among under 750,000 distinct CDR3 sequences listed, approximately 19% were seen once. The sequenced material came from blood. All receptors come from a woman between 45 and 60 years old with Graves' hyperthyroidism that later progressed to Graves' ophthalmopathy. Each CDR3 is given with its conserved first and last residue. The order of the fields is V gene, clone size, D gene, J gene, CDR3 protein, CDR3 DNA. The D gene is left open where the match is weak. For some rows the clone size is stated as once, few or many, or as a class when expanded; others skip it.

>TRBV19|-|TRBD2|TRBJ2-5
CASGEWGGETQYF
TGTGCCAGCGGGGAGTGGGGGGGAGAGACCCAGTACTTC
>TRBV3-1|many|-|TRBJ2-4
CASSRAAAKNIQYF
TGTGCCAGCAGCCGCGCGGCAGCCAAAAACATTCAGTACTTC
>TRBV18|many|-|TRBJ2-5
CASSLLRTQYF
TGTGCCAGCTCACTGCTACGGACCCAGTACTTC
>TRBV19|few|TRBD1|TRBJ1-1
CASVWDRGRDTEAFF
TGTGCCAGTGTCTGGGACAGGGGGCGAGACACTGAAGCTTTCTTT
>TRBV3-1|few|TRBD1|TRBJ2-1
CASSLRRDRGYNEQFF
TGTGCCAGCAGCCTAAGACGGGACAGGGGCTACAATGAGCAGTTCTTC
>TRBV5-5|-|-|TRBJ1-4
CASSRRLNVAGSNEKLFF
TGTGCCAGCAGCCGACGCCTCAACGTGGCTGGCAGCAATGAAAAACTGTTTTTT
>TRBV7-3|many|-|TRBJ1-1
CASSLRQQPYEAFF
TGTGCCAGCAGCCTAAGACAGCAACCGTATGAAGCTTTCTTT
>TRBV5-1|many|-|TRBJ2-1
CASSLEGTEQFF
TGCGCCAGCAGCTTGGAAGGAACTGAGCAGTTCTTC
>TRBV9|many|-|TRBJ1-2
CASSAAGTPFGYGYTF
TGTGCCAGCAGCGCGGCCGGGACACCATTTGGCTATGGCTACACCTTC
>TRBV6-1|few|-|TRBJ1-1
CASITTNTEAFF
TGTGCCAGCATCACTACAAACACTGAAGCTTTCTTT
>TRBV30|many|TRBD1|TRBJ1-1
CALGTGGIANTEAFF
TGTGCCCTCGGGACAGGGGGCATAGCGAACACTGAAGCTTTCTTT